Shown below are 22 T cell receptor beta chains from a single sample sequenced in a study of cytomegalovirus exposure and HLA in healthy donors (dated by TCRdb to 2015 to 2018). Preparation of the library involved the immunoSEQ multiplex PCR assay. The multiplex PCR relied on a mix of 60 forward primers for TCR Vbeta segments and 13 reverse primers for TCR Jbeta segments. The table was pulled from immuneACCESS by TCRdb, which kept in-frame rearrangements only. Such tables lose some clones; where checked, under half of the loss comes from unresolved V genes, and the rest has no known cause. Across this sample there are over 85,000 clones, with over 65% seen only once. 3.4% of the sample rests with the top ten. Sequenced input: PBMCs. The receptors stem from a middle-aged man in good health and CMV-seronegative.

The V gene is TRBV19, the J gene TRBJ2-5; tentative D call: TRBD1 (6 bases). Trimming left V 1 base short and J 3 bases short, with 9 bases between. The CDR3 sequence is 14 residues long. CDR1 is LNHDA, CDR2 SQIVND, per germline (reference sequence). The CDR3 is CASSIANREETQYF. The CDR3 DNA sequence: TGTGCCAGTAGTATAGCGAACAGGGAAGAGACCCAGTACTTC.

The chain links TRBV19 to TRBJ2-3, with D possibly being TRBD1 (5 bases). Trimming removed 6 bases from V and 5 bases from J, with 15 bases in between. The germline CDR1 and CDR2 sequences are LNHDA and SQIVND (reference sequence). The length of the CDR3 is 14 residues. CDR3 sequence (DNA): TGTGCCAGTAGGGGAAAAACAGGTGTAGATACGCAGTATTTT. Its translation is CASRGKTGVDTQYF.

The chain couples TRBV18 to TRBJ2-1; 10 positions match TRBD2. Germline-derived CDR1 and CDR2 are KGHSH and LQKENI. J was trimmed by 2 bases and V by 3 bases; bases with no gene match: 10. This CDR3 is 18 amino acids long. In DNA form, the CDR3 reads TGTGCCAGCTCACCCCTTAGGCTAGCGGGGGTCACCTACAATGAGCAGTTCTTC. This sequence encodes CASSPLRLAGVTYNEQFF.

The chain has TRBV27 and TRBJ2-3; D is unclear. Germline values: CDR1 MNHEY, CDR2 SMNVEV (reference sequence). The CDR3 totals 13 residues. Trimming removed 6 bases at V and 4 bases at J, with 11 bases between. Here the CDR3 reads CASSQFTSDTQYF. The CDR3 region has the DNA TGTGCCAGCAGCCAGTTTACATCAGATACGCAGTATTTT.

This rearrangement joins TRBV5-1 to TRBJ1-2; no definite D call. The CDR3 contains 14 residues. V was cut by 0 bases and J by 2 bases, with 8 bases left in between. CDR1 is SGHRS, CDR2 YFSETQ, per germline. The CDR3 nucleotides read TGCGCCAGCAGCTTGGAGACGGGGAACTATGGCTACACCTTC. This translates into CASSLETGNYGYTF. Full variable domain (remainder filled in from reference TRBV5-1 and TRBJ1-2): KAGVTQTPRYLIKTRGQQVTLSCSPISGHRSVSWYQQTPGQGLQFLFEYFSETQRNKGNFPGRFSGRQFSNSRSEMNVSTLELGDSALYLCASSLETGNYGYTFGSGTRLTVV.

The chain has TRBV5-1 and TRBJ2-3; 7 positions agree with TRBD2. Germline V gene data show CDR1 as SGHRS and CDR2 as YFSETQ. With V trimmed by 4 bases and J by 5 bases, 7 bases remained unmatched. The CDR3 runs to 14 residues. The CDR3 DNA follows: TGCGCCAGCAGCAGCAGGGCGGGAGTAGATACGCAGTATTTT. This translates into CASSSRAGVDTQYF.

The V and J genes are TRBV18 and TRBJ1-1; 7 bases fit TRBD1. Germline V gives CDR1 KGHSH, CDR2 LQKENI. This CDR3 spans 14 amino acids. V lost 2 bases, J lost 8 bases, and 8 bases stayed unmatched. The CDR3 loop reads CASSPIPGTEEAFF. The CDR3 DNA reads as TGTGCCAGCTCACCAATTCCCGGGACAGAAGAAGCTTTCTTT.

This clone was observed a single time. V gene TRBV6-5 combines with J gene TRBJ2-7; D might be TRBD1 (6 bases). Trimming removed 2 bases at V and 7 bases at J, with 15 bases between. This CDR3 has 14 amino acids. Germline assignment: CDR1 MNHEY and CDR2 SVGAGI. The CDR3 reads CASSYGTGRGEQYF. The DNA for the CDR3 is TGTGCCAGCAGTTACGGAACAGGGCGAGGTGAGCAGTACTTC.

The chain couples TRBV2 to TRBJ2-5; 11 nucleotides match TRBD2. This CDR3 is 13 amino acids long. Germline lookup yields CDR1 SNHLY and CDR2 FYNNEI. The CDR3: CAVAGGRQETQYF. In DNA, the CDR3 is TGTGCTGTAGCGGGGGGGAGGCAAGAGACCCAGTACTTC.

The gene calls are TRBV6-1 and TRBJ2-7; the match to TRBD1 covers 10 bases. The CDR3 spans 14 residues. Germline V gives CDR1 MNHNS, CDR2 SASEGT. V lost 6 bases and J lost 4; bases outside the gene matches: 6. DNA of the CDR3: TGTGCCAGCAGAGGTCGGGGACAGGGGTACGAGCAGTACTTC. This translates into CASRGRGQGYEQYF.

This chain uses TRBV6-5 with TRBJ2-7, with D possibly being TRBD1 (5 bases). Trimming removed 2 bases at V and 0 bases at J, with 8 bases between. The germline V gene has CDR1 MNHEY and CDR2 SVGAGI. This CDR3 spans 14 amino acids. CDR3 loop: CASSYRQYSYEQYF. The CDR3 DNA follows: TGTGCCAGCAGTTACCGACAGTACTCCTACGAGCAGTACTTC.

The V gene is TRBV7-2, the J gene TRBJ1-2; 10 bases are shared with TRBD1. V shed 7 bases, J shed 2 bases, and the junction held 13 bases outside the gene matches. Per germline, CDR1 SGHTA and CDR2 FQGNSA. CDR3 size: 17 residues. The CDR3 spells CASTKTGTGAINYGYTF. CDR3 DNA sequence: TGTGCCAGCACCAAAACCGGGACAGGGGCGATCAACTATGGCTACACCTTC.

Remarks on this clone: One end of the junction fails to match germline, which may point to a read error. V usage is TRBV4-1 and J usage is TRBJ1-1; D perhaps matches TRBD1 (5 bases). The CDR3 is 15 residues long. Looked up from germline, CDR1 is MGHRA and CDR2 is YSYEKL. The chain's CDR3 is CASSQSREGNAEAFF. The CDR3 nucleotides are TGCGCCAGCAGCCAGAGCAGGGAGGGGAACGCTGAAGCTTTCTTT.

This clone was seen a single time. The rearrangement uses TRBV2 and TRBJ1-6, with 7 bases identical to TRBD1. Germline CDR1 and CDR2: SNHLY and FYNNEI. This CDR3 region has 18 residues. V was clipped by 7 bases and J by 0 bases; unmatched bases: 12. The chain's CDR3 is CASNTQGPGSSYNSPLHF. The CDR3 DNA sequence: TGTGCCAGCAACACACAGGGGCCAGGGAGCTCCTATAATTCACCCCTCCACTTT.

The V gene is TRBV2, the J gene TRBJ1-4, with D perhaps matching TRBD1 (5 bases). The germline V gene has CDR1 SNHLY and CDR2 FYNNEI. The CDR3 has 12 residues. Trimming took 4 bases from V and 10 from J, leaving 10 bases between them. In DNA form, the CDR3 reads TGTGCCAGCAGTGGTCAGGGAGGAAAACTGTTTTTT. It specifies CASSGQGGKLFF.

The chain combines TRBV30 with TRBJ1-6, with TRBD1 matching over 11 bases. Germline lookup yields CDR1 GTSNPN and CDR2 SVGIG (reference sequence). CDR3 length: 17 residues. V was pared by 2 bases and J by 3 bases, with 6 bases of the junction left unmatched. CDR3 region: CAWSPGTGGFYNSPLHF. DNA for the CDR3: TGTGCCTGGAGTCCGGGGACAGGGGGTTTCTATAATTCACCCCTCCACTTT.

CDR3 in DNA: TGCAGCGTTGAAGATCAGGAGGGTTCCTACGAGCAGTACTTC. It codes for CSVEDQEGSYEQYF. This chain connects TRBV29-1 to TRBJ2-7; D is perhaps TRBD2 (6 bases). Trimming stripped 0 bases from V and 1 base from J, with 10 bases between. Germline loops: CDR1 SQVTM, CDR2 ANQGSEA. The CDR3 has 14 amino acids.

This clone was recorded only once. J is TRBJ2-7 and V is TRBV5-6; D may be TRBD1 (6 bases). This CDR3 region has 16 residues. The V gene lost 4 bases and the J gene lost 4 bases, with 21 bases spanning the gap. Germline lookup yields CDR1 SGHDT and CDR2 YYEEEE. The CDR3 DNA reads TGTGCCAGCAGCCCCGGGACACAAAATGAACCGTACGAGCAGTACTTC. Translating it yields CASSPGTQNEPYEQYF.

This clone was seen a few times. The chain employs TRBV28 and TRBJ2-3; no clear D. Germline V gene lookup returns CDR1 MDHEN and CDR2 SYDVKM. Trimming removed 4 bases from V and 5 bases from J, with 16 bases in between. This CDR3 is 15 amino acids long. The CDR3 spells CASSSQDTLGDTQYF. DNA for the CDR3: TGTGCCAGCAGTTCTCAGGATACTCTCGGAGATACGCAGTATTTT.

The V and J genes are TRBV19 and TRBJ2-7; 8 bases match TRBD1. CDR3 length equals 16 residues. J gave up 1 base and V 4 bases, and 9 bases lay outside the gene matches. CDR1 and CDR2 from the germline V gene are LNHDA and SQIVND (reference sequence). CDR3 DNA sequence: TGTGCCAGTAGTAGAGGACAGGGTATAAGTTCCTACGAGCAGTACTTC. It codes for CASSRGQGISSYEQYF.

V gene TRBV19 combines with J gene TRBJ2-5; D uncertain. V shed 5 bases and J shed 7 bases, with 17 bases lying between them. Germline values: CDR1 LNHDA, CDR2 SQIVND (reference sequence). The CDR3 consists of 14 residues. CDR3: CASSVTSDHGTQYF. In DNA form, the CDR3 reads TGTGCCAGTAGTGTTACCAGCGACCATGGGACCCAGTACTTC.

The chain uses TRBV27 and TRBJ2-3; tentative D call: TRBD2 (6 bases). Germline V lookup: CDR1 MNHEY, CDR2 SMNVEV (reference sequence). V was cut by 3 bases and J by 1 base, with 11 bases left in between. This CDR3 is built from 15 residues. CDR3 DNA sequence: TGTGCCAGCAGTTTTAAGGCGGGGCGCACAGATACGCAGTATTTT. As protein: CASSFKAGRTDTQYF.